Listed here are 18 T cell receptor beta chains from one sample, sequenced in a study of blood T cell repertoires in COVID-19. Sequencing used immunoSEQ multiplex PCR; TCRdb keeps in-frame clones, though not all of them. The profile shows 35,000 to 45,000 clones, about 88% of them singletons. Sample: peripheral blood. The origin of the receptors is a woman aged 65 to 85 in a cohort sampled during active COVID-19.

J is TRBJ2-3 and V is TRBV7-2; 16 bases are a match to TRBD2. Germline loops: CDR1 SGHTA, CDR2 FQGNSA. The CDR3 length is 19 residues. Losses at the gene ends were 2 bases for V and 3 bases for J; bases not matched to a gene: 8. This CDR3 is CASSLMGLAGGPDTDTQYF. DNA of the CDR3: TGTGCCAGCAGCTTAATGGGACTAGCGGGAGGGCCCGATACAGATACGCAGTATTTT.

This chain joins TRBV7-8 and TRBJ2-3; D unresolved. The germline V gene has CDR1 SGHVS and CDR2 FQNEAQ. V was cut by 5 bases and J by 1 base, with 13 bases left in between. The CDR3 length is 15 residues. The CDR3 here is CASSRALAGTDTQYF. CDR3 coding DNA: TGTGCCAGCAGCCGGGCCCTGGCCGGCACAGATACGCAGTATTTT. Looking up the rest from reference TRBV7-8 and TRBJ2-3 gives the full variable domain: GAGVSQSPRYKVAKRGQDVALRCDPISGHVSLFWYQQALGQGPEFLTYFQNEAQLDKSGLPSDRFFAERPEGSVSTLKIQRTQQEDSAVYLCASSRALAGTDTQYFGPGTRLTVL.

The chain employs TRBV28 and TRBJ1-5; no reliable D call. CDR1 is MDHEN and CDR2 is SYDVKM in the germline V gene. V lost 3 bases and J 6 bases, leaving 9 bases between the germline ends. CDR3 length equals 13 residues. The CDR3 DNA is TGTGCCAGCAGTTTCCCTGCCGGTCAGCCCCAGCATTTT. It translates to CASSFPAGQPQHF.

The chain joins TRBV7-8 to TRBJ2-7, with D perhaps TRBD1 (6 bases). The CDR3 is made up of 14 amino acids. V lost 5 bases to trimming and J lost 3 bases, with 14 bases between them. In germline, CDR1 is SGHVS, CDR2 FQNEAQ. The CDR3 sequence is CASSPIDRFYEQYF. The CDR3 DNA follows: TGTGCCAGCAGCCCCATTGACAGGTTCTACGAGCAGTACTTC.

This clone was observed a few times. This chain connects TRBV4-3 to TRBJ2-1, with TRBD2 identical over 8 bases. CDR3 size: 17 residues. The trim removed 4 bases at V and 6 bases at J, leaving 14 bases unmatched. Germline CDR1 and CDR2: LGHNA and YSLEER. This chain's CDR3 is CASSPLGAGVLPNEQFF. The CDR3 DNA reads as TGCGCCAGCAGCCCGTTAGGAGCGGGAGTTCTTCCCAATGAGCAGTTCTTC.

This sequence joins TRBV27 and TRBJ1-1, with D unresolved. This CDR3 is built from 14 residues. The germline CDR1 and CDR2 sequences are MNHEY and SMNVEV (reference sequence). Trimming took off 3 bases at V and 6 bases at J, with 14 bases between the two ends. This chain's CDR3 is CASSFQAPSSEAFF. The CDR3 nucleotides read TGTGCCAGCAGTTTCCAGGCCCCTTCCTCTGAAGCTTTCTTT.

This clone showed up just a few times. J is TRBJ2-7 and V is TRBV3-1 (or the pseudogene TRBV3-2); 8 bases fit TRBD2. Trimming at V came to 3 bases and at J to 5 bases, leaving 6 bases not matched to a gene. The CDR3 is 14 residues long. Germline assignment: CDR1 LGHDT and CDR2 YNNKEL (reference sequence). The CDR3 region is CASSHLAGSNEQYF. The CDR3 nucleotides read TGTGCCAGCAGCCACTTAGCGGGAAGCAACGAGCAGTACTTC.

CDR3 nucleotides: TGTGCCACCAGCAGAGTGCTAGCGGGAAAAGATACGCAGTATTTT. Translating gives CATSRVLAGKDTQYF. The J gene is TRBJ2-3, the V gene TRBV15, with 9 bases that match TRBD2. CDR1 is LNHNV and CDR2 is YYDKDF in the germline V gene (reference sequence). Unmatched junction bases numbered 4, after V lost 1 base and J lost 5 bases. The CDR3 length is 15 residues.

J is TRBJ1-6 and V is TRBV7-2; TRBD1 matches at 7 bases. The CDR3 is 16 amino acids. From germline, CDR1 is SGHTA and CDR2 FQGNSA. V was clipped by 4 bases and J by 10 bases; unmatched bases: 13. The DNA for the CDR3 is TGTGCCAGCAGCTCCGAAATAACAGGGGCTGGGTCACCCCTCCACTTT. Its translation: CASSSEITGAGSPLHF.

The CDR3 DNA sequence: TGTGCCATCAGTGAGGAGGGGGCTAATGGCTACACCTTC. Its protein is CAISEEGANGYTF. The V call is TRBV10-3, the J call TRBJ1-2; the match to TRBD1 covers 7 bases. Germline loops: CDR1 ENHRY, CDR2 SYGVKD. The CDR3 spans 13 residues. The V segment lost 2 bases and the J segment 6 bases; nucleotides outside the gene matches: 3.

This chain joins TRBV28 and TRBJ1-2; 7 bases fit TRBD1. The ends lost 2 bases at V and 3 bases at J; junction bases unmatched: 3. Germline values: CDR1 MDHEN, CDR2 SYDVKM. CDR3 length: 14 residues. The CDR3: CASSLETGYYGYTF. For the CDR3, the DNA is TGTGCCAGCAGTTTAGAGACAGGGTACTATGGCTACACCTTC.

The rearrangement uses TRBV18 and TRBJ2-1; TRBD2 aligns across 7 bases. Losses at the gene ends were 3 bases for V and 7 bases for J; bases not matched to a gene: 12. Looked up from germline, CDR1 is KGHSH and CDR2 is LQKENI. The CDR3 runs 16 residues. CDR3 DNA sequence: TGTGCCAGCTCACCCTCGGGGAGGGGTAAAGGAAATGAGCAGTTCTTC. Translated, it gives CASSPSGRGKGNEQFF.

The chain couples TRBV28 to TRBJ1-2; no definite D call. Germline CDR1 and CDR2: MDHEN and SYDVKM. The length of the CDR3 is 16 residues. Trimming took 2 bases from V and 1 from J, leaving 14 bases between them. CDR3 DNA: TGTGCCAGCAGTTTAGCAACCCCAGAAAGTAACTATGGCTACACCTTC. Translating gives CASSLATPESNYGYTF.

The CDR3: CASSLGTGGFPDFF. In DNA, the CDR3 is TGTGCCAGCAGCTTAGGGACAGGGGGATTCCCAGACTTCTTT. This chain links TRBV28 with TRBJ1-1; 11 positions match TRBD1. The CDR3 has 14 residues. The germline V gene encodes CDR1 MDHEN and CDR2 SYDVKM. J lost 14 bases, V lost 6 bases, and 14 bases had no gene match.

This clone was seen more than once but under ten times. V usage is TRBV6-1 and J usage is TRBJ1-2; D may be TRBD1 (5 bases). The V and J ends lost 1 base and 2 bases respectively, with 8 bases between them. This CDR3 comprises 14 residues. The germline V gene encodes CDR1 MNHNS and CDR2 SASEGT. DNA for the CDR3: TGTGCCAGCAGTGAAGTTCACAGGAACTATGGCTACACCTTC. Translated, it gives CASSEVHRNYGYTF.

V usage is TRBV4-1 and J usage is TRBJ1-3; D uncertain. The germline V gene has CDR1 MGHRA and CDR2 YSYEKL. This CDR3 region has 17 residues. V lost 0 bases to trimming and J lost 0 bases, with 12 bases between them. In nucleotides, the CDR3 is TGCGCCAGCAGCCAAGAAGGGTCGGGAACCTCTGGAAACACCATATATTTT. Its protein product is CASSQEGSGTSGNTIYF.

The genes are TRBV7-2 and TRBJ1-5, with 9 bases lining up with TRBD1. The germline V gene has CDR1 SGHTA and CDR2 FQGNSA. The V gene end was trimmed by 5 bases and the J gene end by 5 bases; junction bases not matched to a gene: 7. The CDR3 loop spans 15 amino acids. CDR3 nucleotide sequence: TGTGCCAGCAGCCCCACGGACAGGGGTCATCAGCCCCAGCATTTT. As protein: CASSPTDRGHQPQHF. Full variable domain (rest looked up from reference TRBV7-2 and TRBJ1-5): GAGVSQSPSNKVTEKGKDVELRCDPISGHTALYWYRQSLGQGLEFLIYFQGNSAPDKSGLPSDRFSAERTGGSVSTLTIQRTQQEDSAVYLCASSPTDRGHQPQHFGDGTRLSIL.

The chain links TRBV10-3 to TRBJ1-1; 8 bases fit TRBD1. In germline, CDR1 is ENHRY, CDR2 SYGVKD. V lost 5 bases to trimming and J lost 3 bases; unmatched junction nucleotides: 5. CDR3 size: 14 residues. The CDR3 DNA is TGTGCCATCAGTTTGACAGGGGAGGACACTGAAGCTTTCTTT. This sequence encodes CAISLTGEDTEAFF.